These 29 T cell receptor beta chains originate from one sample sequenced in a study of CD8 T cells in ankylosing spondylitis. Study findings and constraints: Seven to nine highly homologous variants made up a TCR beta motif, and this motif appeared characteristic of ankylosing spondylitis blood.

These TCRs are of unknown antigen specificity. TCRdb analysed the 5' RACE reads with MiXCR anew, one entry per CDR3 protein. This sample has under 450,000 distinct CDR3 sequences, with approximately 17% found just once. The sequencing input was blood, either unsorted or a sorted T cell fraction (not recorded which). These receptors all come from a male donor with ankylosing spondylitis.

This clonotype was counted between two and nine times. CDR3 nucleotides: TGCGCCAGCAGCCCCCCGGGACTAGCGCCAGGGGGGACCGGGGAGCTGTTTTTT. It translates to CASSPPGLAPGGTGELFF. This sequence joins TRBV5-1 and TRBJ2-2, with 10 bases aligning to TRBD2. The germline V gene encodes CDR1 SGHRS and CDR2 YFSETQ. CDR3 length: 18 residues. Losses at the gene ends were 4 bases for V and 5 bases for J; bases not matched to a gene: 14.

This clonotype was recorded only once. Since a much larger clone is just one base distant, this may be a read error. The V gene is TRBV11-2, the J gene TRBJ2-5; D possibly corresponds to TRBD2 (6 bases). CDR1 SGHAT and CDR2 FQNNGV come from the germline V gene. CDR3 length: 15 residues. V was clipped by 2 bases and J by 0 bases, with 10 bases between them. CDR3 sequence: CASSLTGGHQETQYF. CDR3 bases: TGTGCCAGCAGCTTAACCGGGGGACACCAAGAGACCCAGTACTTC.

The V and J genes are TRBV7-9 and TRBJ2-7, with D possibly matching TRBD2 (6 bases). Germline CDR1 and CDR2: SEHNR and FQNEAQ (reference sequence). The CDR3 contains 12 residues. V was trimmed by 5 bases and J by 4 bases, leaving 9 bases between them. The CDR3 loop is CASSAREYEQYF. The CDR3 DNA follows: TGTGCCAGCAGCGCGCGGGAATACGAGCAGTACTTC.

The chain joins TRBV20-1 to TRBJ1-6, with unresolved D. Germline-derived CDR1 and CDR2 are DFQATT and SNEGSKA (reference sequence). The CDR3 runs 13 residues. The V and J ends lost 6 bases and 0 bases respectively, with 6 bases between them. The CDR3 is CSAMSSYNSPLHF. The CDR3 DNA follows: TGCAGTGCCATGAGCTCCTATAATTCACCCCTCCACTTT.

This clonotype has more than one count but fewer than ten. The chain carries TRBV18 and TRBJ2-3, with D tentatively TRBD2 (5 bases). The germline V and J ends were trimmed by 1 base and 4 bases, with 21 bases remaining between them. CDR1 and CDR2 from the germline V gene are KGHSH and LQKENI. This CDR3 contains 18 residues. The CDR3 region has the DNA TGTGCCAGCTCACCACGGTCCATGGACTTGGAGTCTTCAGATACGCAGTATTTT. Its protein is CASSPRSMDLESSDTQYF.

This clonotype was counted only a few times. The chain joins TRBV30 to TRBJ1-1; the match to TRBD1 covers 7 bases. V shed 5 bases and J 8 bases; nucleotides not matched to a gene: 14. The CDR3 covers 14 residues. In germline, CDR1 is GTSNPN, CDR2 SVGIG (reference sequence). The CDR3 coding sequence is TGTGCCTGGGTGGGGACAGTCGCAGCGGGAGAAGCTTTCTTT. This codes for CAWVGTVAAGEAFF.

With respect to this clonotype: A read error may account for a junction end that differs from germline. CDR3 nucleotides: TGTGCCTGCAGCCAATTTGTGGGGCTAGCGACCGACAATGAGCAGTTCTTC. Its translation is CACSQFVGLATDNEQFF. This chain joins TRBV3-1 and TRBJ2-1, with D possibly TRBD2 on 6 matching bases. CDR1 and CDR2 from the germline V gene are LGHDT and YNNKEL (reference sequence). CDR3 length: 17 residues.

In DNA, the CDR3 is TGTGCCAGCAAAGAGGGCTACGAGCAGTACTTC. Protein: CASKEGYEQYF. The chain is built from TRBV2 and TRBJ2-7; possibly TRBD2 for D (5 bases). Germline lookup yields CDR1 SNHLY and CDR2 FYNNEI. V was cut by 7 bases and J by 3 bases, with 7 bases left in between. This CDR3 has 11 residues.

This clonotype occurred many times. Here the CDR3 reads CASSSGQKNQPQHF. Written as DNA, the CDR3 is TGCGCCAGCAGCTCGGGACAGAAGAATCAGCCCCAGCATTTT. This chain uses TRBV5-1 with TRBJ1-5; 7 bases line up with TRBD1. The CDR3 is made up of 14 amino acids. Unmatched junction bases numbered 4, after V lost 3 bases and J lost 4 bases. Looked up from germline, CDR1 is SGHRS and CDR2 is YFSETQ.

This clonotype showed up just a few times. V usage is TRBV3-1 and J usage is TRBJ2-1; the match to TRBD2 covers 10 bases. Looked up from germline, CDR1 is LGHDT and CDR2 is YNNKEL (reference sequence). The CDR3 runs to 18 residues. Trimming at V came to 0 bases and at J to 5 bases, leaving 10 bases not matched to a gene. For the CDR3, the DNA is TGTGCCAGCAGCCAAGATTTAGGAGCGGGGGGGCCGGACAATGAGCAGTTCTTC. Translated: CASSQDLGAGGPDNEQFF.

The V and J genes are TRBV3-1 and TRBJ1-3, with D possibly matching TRBD1 (6 bases). V lost 4 bases and J lost 2, with 6 bases in between. The germline gives CDR1 LGHDT, CDR2 YNNKEL (reference sequence). The CDR3 length is 13 residues. CDR3 residues: CASSRTAGNTIYF. CDR3 in DNA: TGTGCCAGCAGCCGGACAGCTGGAAACACCATATATTTT.

This clonotype occurred a few times. The CDR3 bases are TGCAGTGCCGCGGACGGATATAGCAATCAGCCCCAGCATTTT. Protein sequence: CSAADGYSNQPQHF. The chain links TRBV20-1 to TRBJ1-5; D not resolved. Germline V gives CDR1 DFQATT, CDR2 SNEGSKA (reference sequence). With 6 bases removed from V and 0 bases from J, the gap between germline ends came to 12 bases. The CDR3 is 14 residues long.

This clonotype was observed a few times. The rearrangement uses TRBV12-5 and TRBJ1-1; no reliable D call. The germline gives CDR1 LGHNT, CDR2 FRNRAP. The V and J ends lost 5 bases and 3 bases respectively, with 10 bases between them. The CDR3 sequence is 13 residues long. Here the CDR3 DNA reads TGTGCTAGTGGTACAAACGGTGACACTGAAGCTTTCTTT. This gives the protein CASGTNGDTEAFF.

This clonotype was counted many times. This chain uses TRBV29-1 with TRBJ1-2; possibly TRBD1 for D (5 bases). Germline lookup yields CDR1 SQVTM and CDR2 ANQGSEA. V gave up 7 bases and J gave up 4 bases, with 16 bases separating them. This CDR3 region has 13 residues. Here the CDR3 reads CSAGGGRPYGYTF. CDR3 sequence (DNA): TGCAGCGCCGGCGGGGGTCGTCCCTATGGCTACACCTTC.

This clonotype was counted a few times. V is TRBV5-1 and J is TRBJ2-5, with D possibly TRBD1 on 6 matching bases. Germline assignment: CDR1 SGHRS and CDR2 YFSETQ. The CDR3 length is 13 residues. The V and J ends lost 4 bases and 1 base respectively, with 8 bases between them. CDR3: CASSTQGQETQYF. In DNA form, the CDR3 reads TGCGCCAGCAGCACACAGGGCCAAGAGACCCAGTACTTC.

This clonotype was picked up a small number of times. The rearrangement links TRBV6-1 to TRBJ1-2; D remains ambiguous. Germline V CDR1 and CDR2: MNHNS, SASEGT. The CDR3 covers 14 residues. Trimming shortened V by 5 bases and J by 6 bases, and 16 bases separated the two germline ends. Here the CDR3 reads CASSPEFLEDGYTF. The CDR3 DNA reads as TGTGCCAGCAGTCCCGAGTTTCTGGAGGATGGCTACACCTTC.

V gene TRBV29-1 combines with J gene TRBJ1-4, with a weak D call TRBD1 (5 bases). CDR3 length: 12 amino acids. V lost 6 bases and J 13 bases, leaving 18 bases between the germline ends. The V gene's germline CDR1 is SQVTM and CDR2 ANQGSEA. The CDR3 reads CSVGEDGTRLFF. DNA for the CDR3: TGCAGCGTGGGGGAAGACGGGACTAGACTGTTTTTT.

The chain links TRBV20-1 to TRBJ2-7; the D call may be TRBD1 or TRBD2 (5 bases each). CDR1 is DFQATT and CDR2 is SNEGSKA in the germline V gene (reference sequence). The CDR3 has 15 amino acids. V lost 5 bases and J lost 3, with 20 bases in between. Written as DNA, the CDR3 is TGCAGTGCTTGGCAGACCGGGACCCTTAACTACGAGCAGTACTTC. It yields the protein CSAWQTGTLNYEQYF.

This clonotype was counted between two and nine times. The rearrangement links TRBV3-1 to TRBJ2-3; D perhaps matches TRBD2 (6 bases). In germline, CDR1 is LGHDT, CDR2 YNNKEL (reference sequence). With 4 bases removed from V and 0 bases from J, the gap between germline ends came to 20 bases. This CDR3 is 18 amino acids long. In DNA form, the CDR3 reads TGTGCCAGCAGCCGTGCACCTGGTAGCGGCACTAGCACAGATACGCAGTATTTT. It is translated as CASSRAPGSGTSTDTQYF.

J is TRBJ2-1 and V is TRBV7-2, with 13 bases fitting TRBD2. With 6 bases clipped from V and 5 bases from J, the junction kept 4 bases outside the gene matches. The CDR3 extends over 15 amino acids. The germline V gene has CDR1 SGHTA and CDR2 FQGNSA. This CDR3 is CASRPLAGGHNEQFF. Here the CDR3 DNA reads TGTGCCAGCAGACCACTAGCGGGAGGGCACAATGAGCAGTTCTTC.

This chain connects TRBV2 to TRBJ2-5; D uncertain. The length of the CDR3 is 12 residues. The V end lost 2 bases, the J end lost 11 bases, and 12 bases lay between the germline ends. Germline loops: CDR1 SNHLY, CDR2 FYNNEI. The CDR3 nucleotides are TGTGCCAGCAGTGAATTGGCGGTGCGACAGTACTTC. Protein: CASSELAVRQYF.

The chain joins TRBV20-1 to TRBJ2-3; 13 bases fit TRBD2. CDR1 and CDR2 from the germline V gene are DFQATT and SNEGSKA (reference sequence). After removal of 6 bases from V and 6 bases from J, the junction contained 9 bases not matched to a gene. This CDR3 comprises 15 residues. As DNA, the CDR3 is TGCAGTGCGGTCACTAGCGGGAGGGATTTGGATACGCAGTATTTT. It specifies CSAVTSGRDLDTQYF.

This clonotype has more than one count but fewer than ten. This chain uses TRBV20-1 with TRBJ2-5; TRBD2 matches 7 bases. With 6 bases clipped from V and 2 bases from J, the junction kept 6 bases outside the gene matches. Germline assignment: CDR1 DFQATT and CDR2 SNEGSKA (reference sequence). The CDR3 covers 13 residues. DNA for the CDR3: TGCAGTGCCCTGGACGGGGGGCAAGAGACCCAGTACTTC. It yields the protein CSALDGGQETQYF.

This sequence joins TRBV3-1 and TRBJ2-7; D ambiguous. There are 13 residues in the CDR3. From germline, CDR1 is LGHDT and CDR2 YNNKEL (reference sequence). With 3 bases removed from V and 2 bases from J, the gap between germline ends came to 8 bases. As DNA, the CDR3 is TGTGCCAGCAGCCAGACGGAGACCTACGAGCAGTACTTC. Its translation is CASSQTETYEQYF.

This clonotype was seen more than once but under ten times. V and J are TRBV7-8 and TRBJ2-3; 7 positions agree with TRBD2. In germline, CDR1 is SGHVS, CDR2 FQNEAQ. Unmatched junction bases numbered 17, after V lost 1 base and J lost 4 bases. There are 19 residues in the CDR3. CDR3 sequence reads: CASSLVVRDYLTPADTQYF. The CDR3 nucleotides are TGTGCCAGCAGCTTAGTGGTTAGGGACTACTTAACTCCGGCAGATACGCAGTATTTT. Full variable domain (remainder filled in from reference TRBV7-8 and TRBJ2-3): GAGVSQSPRYKVAKRGQDVALRCDPISGHVSLFWYQQALGQGPEFLTYFQNEAQLDKSGLPSDRFFAERPEGSVSTLKIQRTQQEDSAVYLCASSLVVRDYLTPADTQYFGPGTRLTVL.

This clonotype has more than one count but fewer than ten. This chain joins TRBV5-1 and TRBJ2-2; 7 bases are a match to TRBD1. The CDR3 is made up of 15 amino acids. Germline-derived CDR1 and CDR2 are SGHRS and YFSETQ. Trimming at V came to 5 bases and at J to 4 bases, leaving 8 bases not matched to a gene. CDR3 coding DNA: TGCGCCAGCAGATCGGGACAGCCAAGCACCGGGGAGCTGTTTTTT. Protein product: CASRSGQPSTGELFF.

There are many counts of this clonotype. The chain couples TRBV5-1 to TRBJ2-7; 11 bases map to TRBD2. Germline trimming cut 3 bases from V and 7 bases from J; bases unmatched to any gene: 6. Germline CDR1 is SGHRS and CDR2 is YFSETQ. The CDR3 extends over 14 amino acids. In DNA form, the CDR3 reads TGCGCCAGCAGCTATAGCGGGAGGGCCTTTGAGCAGTACTTC. This sequence encodes CASSYSGRAFEQYF.

This clonotype was counted between two and nine times. V is TRBV5-1 and J is TRBJ1-1; a possible D gene is TRBD1 (5 bases). CDR3 size: 16 residues. Germline loops: CDR1 SGHRS, CDR2 YFSETQ. V gave up 0 bases and J gave up 1 base, with 13 bases separating them. CDR3 in amino acids: CASSLAPGLRNTEAFF. CDR3 nucleotides: TGCGCCAGCAGCTTGGCTCCGGGACTCAGGAACACTGAAGCTTTCTTT.

The chain is built from TRBV4-1 and TRBJ1-5; tentatively, D is TRBD1 (6 bases). Germline CDR1 and CDR2: MGHRA and YSYEKL. The CDR3 totals 17 residues. V dropped 1 base and J dropped 0 bases, with 13 bases sitting between them. The CDR3 region has the DNA TGCGCCAGCAGCCAAGGGGGGGCAGTCTATAGCAATCAGCCCCAGCATTTT. It encodes CASSQGGAVYSNQPQHF.